The TCR beta chain described here comes from a study of cytomegalovirus exposure and HLA in healthy donors. Study context: Both the roughly 120 validation repertoires and the approximately 670 first-cohort repertoires used the same platform, as reported by a later analysis. Whole-study results and caveats: Confirmation was obtained in vitro that a few CMV-associated chains are specific for CMV antigens. Altogether, 150 to 200 TCR beta chains were recorded as cytomegalovirus-associated.

As concerns this clone: The target antigen is unknown.

TCRdb's copy holds only in-frame clones and misses some; the assay was immunoSEQ multiplex PCR. The sample has approximately 170,000 clones; 75% to 95% are singletons. Per the germline V gene, CDR1 is MNHEY and CDR2 is SMNVEV (reference sequence). The germline V and J ends were trimmed by 4 bases and 1 base, with 11 bases remaining between them. The CDR3 has 14 residues. The rearrangement joins TRBV27 to TRBJ2-7, with D uncertain. The sequenced sample consisted of PBMCs. The clonotype was recovered from a woman under 30 in good health and CMV-seropositive. CDR3 bases: TGTGCCAGCAGTTCAATCTCGGGTTCCTACGAGCAGTACTTC. Translating it yields CASSSISGSYEQYF.